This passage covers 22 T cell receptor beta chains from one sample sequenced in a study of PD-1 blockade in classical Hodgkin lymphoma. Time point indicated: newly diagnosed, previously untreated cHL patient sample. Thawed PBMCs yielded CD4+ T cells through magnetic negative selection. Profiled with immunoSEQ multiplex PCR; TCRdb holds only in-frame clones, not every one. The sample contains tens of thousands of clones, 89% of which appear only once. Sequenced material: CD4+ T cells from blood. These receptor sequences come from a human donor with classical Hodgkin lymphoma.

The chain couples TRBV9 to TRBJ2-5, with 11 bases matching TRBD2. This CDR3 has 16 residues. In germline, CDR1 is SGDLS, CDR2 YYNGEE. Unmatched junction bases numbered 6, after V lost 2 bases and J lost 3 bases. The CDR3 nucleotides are TGTGCCAGCAGCGTTTCTGGGACTAGCGGTGAAGAGACCCAGTACTTC. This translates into CASSVSGTSGEETQYF.

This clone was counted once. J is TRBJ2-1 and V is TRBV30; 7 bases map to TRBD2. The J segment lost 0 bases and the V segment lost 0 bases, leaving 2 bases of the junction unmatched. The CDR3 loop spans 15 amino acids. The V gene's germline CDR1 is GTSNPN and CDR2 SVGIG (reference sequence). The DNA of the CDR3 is TGTGCCTGGAGTGTGGGGGGGAGCTCCTACAATGAGCAGTTCTTC. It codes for CAWSVGGSSYNEQFF.

The CDR3 is CASRTGTLTYNEQFF. The DNA of the CDR3 is TGTGCCAGCAGAACCGGGACTCTTACCTACAATGAGCAGTTCTTC. The chain joins TRBV6-5 to TRBJ2-1; weak D call: TRBD2 (6 bases). CDR3 length: 15 amino acids. Germline-derived CDR1 and CDR2 are MNHEY and SVGAGI. V was clipped by 6 bases and J by 2 bases, with 14 bases between them.

The CDR3 sequence is CASSSNGVNTEAFF. The CDR3 DNA follows: TGTGCCAGCAGCTCCAATGGGGTGAACACTGAAGCTTTCTTT. This chain uses TRBV9 with TRBJ1-1, with D unclear. Germline CDR1 and CDR2: SGDLS and YYNGEE. This CDR3 has 14 residues. Trimming shortened V by 4 bases and J by 0 bases, and 10 bases separated the two germline ends.

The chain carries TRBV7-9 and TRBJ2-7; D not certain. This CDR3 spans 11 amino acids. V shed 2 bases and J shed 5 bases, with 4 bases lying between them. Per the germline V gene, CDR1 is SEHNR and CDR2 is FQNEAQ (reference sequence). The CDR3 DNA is TGTGCCAGCAGCTTACACAACGAGCAGTACTTC. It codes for CASSLHNEQYF.

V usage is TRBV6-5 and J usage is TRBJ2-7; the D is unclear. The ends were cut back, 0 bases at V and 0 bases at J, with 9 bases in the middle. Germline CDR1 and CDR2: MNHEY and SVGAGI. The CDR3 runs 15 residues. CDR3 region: CASSYSSGISYEQYF. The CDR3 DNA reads TGTGCCAGCAGTTACTCTTCCGGAATCTCCTACGAGCAGTACTTC.

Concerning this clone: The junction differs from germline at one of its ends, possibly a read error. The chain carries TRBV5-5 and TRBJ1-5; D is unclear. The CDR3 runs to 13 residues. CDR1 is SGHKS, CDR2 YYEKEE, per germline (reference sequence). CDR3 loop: CASSQDFSQPQHF. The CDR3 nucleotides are TGCGCCAGCAGCCAAGATTTTTCGCAGCCCCAGCATTTT.

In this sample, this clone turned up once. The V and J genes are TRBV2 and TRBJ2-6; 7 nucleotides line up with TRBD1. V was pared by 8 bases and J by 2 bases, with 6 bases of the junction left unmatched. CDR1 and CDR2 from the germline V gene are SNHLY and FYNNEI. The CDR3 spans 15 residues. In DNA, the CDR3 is TGTGCCAGCGGAACAGGGGTCGCTGGGGCCAACGTCCTGACTTTC. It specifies CASGTGVAGANVLTF.

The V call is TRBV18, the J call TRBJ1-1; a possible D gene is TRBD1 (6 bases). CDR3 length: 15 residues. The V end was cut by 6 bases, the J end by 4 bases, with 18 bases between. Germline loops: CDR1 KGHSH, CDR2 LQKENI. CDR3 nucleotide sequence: TGTGCCAGCTCGCTCCGCGGGGGGCATATCACTGAAGCTTTCTTT. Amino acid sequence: CASSLRGGHITEAFF.

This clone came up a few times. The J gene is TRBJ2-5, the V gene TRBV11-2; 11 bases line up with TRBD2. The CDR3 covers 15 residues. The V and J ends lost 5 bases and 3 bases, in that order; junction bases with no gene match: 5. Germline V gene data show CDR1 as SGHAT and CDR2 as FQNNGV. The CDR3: CASSRLTSGKETQYF. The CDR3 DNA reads TGTGCCAGCAGCCGACTGACTAGCGGGAAAGAGACCCAGTACTTC.

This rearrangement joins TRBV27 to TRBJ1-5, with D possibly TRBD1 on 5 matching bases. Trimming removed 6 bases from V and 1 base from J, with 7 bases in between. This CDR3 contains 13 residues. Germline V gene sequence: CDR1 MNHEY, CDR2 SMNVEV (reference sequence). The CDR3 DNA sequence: TGTGCCAGCAGGTACAGGAGCAATCAGCCCCAGCATTTT. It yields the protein CASRYRSNQPQHF.

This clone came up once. The CDR3 DNA reads as TGCGCCAGCAGCCTCCGGACTAGAGAAGAGACCCAGTACTTC. Encoded protein: CASSLRTREETQYF. This chain uses TRBV4-1 with TRBJ2-5; TRBD2 matches at 7 bases. Trimming removed 4 bases from V and 3 bases from J; junction bases left unmatched: 5. Germline V gene lookup returns CDR1 MGHRA and CDR2 YSYEKL. This CDR3 is built from 14 residues.

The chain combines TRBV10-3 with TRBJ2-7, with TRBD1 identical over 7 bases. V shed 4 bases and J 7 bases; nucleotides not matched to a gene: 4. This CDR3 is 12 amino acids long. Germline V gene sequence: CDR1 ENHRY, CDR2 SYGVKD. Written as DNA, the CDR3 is TGTGCCATCAGTGGACAGGGTGTGGAGCAGTACTTC. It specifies CAISGQGVEQYF.

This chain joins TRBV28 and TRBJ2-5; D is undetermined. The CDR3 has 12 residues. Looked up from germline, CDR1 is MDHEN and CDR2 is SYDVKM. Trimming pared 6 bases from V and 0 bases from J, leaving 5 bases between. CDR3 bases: TGTGCCAGCAGGCGGAACCAAGAGACCCAGTACTTC. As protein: CASRRNQETQYF.

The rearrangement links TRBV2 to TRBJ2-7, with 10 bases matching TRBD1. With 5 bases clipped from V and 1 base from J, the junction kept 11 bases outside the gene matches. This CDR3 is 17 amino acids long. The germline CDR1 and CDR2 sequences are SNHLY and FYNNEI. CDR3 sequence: CASSSNLGQGGSYEQYF. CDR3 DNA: TGTGCCAGCAGTTCCAACCTAGGACAGGGGGGATCCTACGAGCAGTACTTC.

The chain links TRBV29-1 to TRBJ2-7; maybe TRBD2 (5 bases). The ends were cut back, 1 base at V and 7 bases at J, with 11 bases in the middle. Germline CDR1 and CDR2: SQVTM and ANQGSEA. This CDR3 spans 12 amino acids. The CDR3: CSVEVSGLEQYF. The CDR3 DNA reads TGCAGCGTTGAAGTGAGCGGTTTGGAGCAGTACTTC.

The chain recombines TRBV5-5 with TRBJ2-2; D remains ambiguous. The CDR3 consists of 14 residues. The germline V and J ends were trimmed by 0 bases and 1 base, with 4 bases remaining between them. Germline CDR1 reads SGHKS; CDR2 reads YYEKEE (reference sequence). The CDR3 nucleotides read TGTGCCAGCAGCTTGGTGGTGAACACCGGGGAGCTGTTTTTT. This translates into CASSLVVNTGELFF.

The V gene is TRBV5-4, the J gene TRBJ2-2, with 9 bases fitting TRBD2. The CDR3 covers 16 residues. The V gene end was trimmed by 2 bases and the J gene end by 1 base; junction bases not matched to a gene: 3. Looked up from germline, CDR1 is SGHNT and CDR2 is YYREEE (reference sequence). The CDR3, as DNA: TGTGCCAGCAGCTTTAAACTAGCGGGGAACACCGGGGAGCTGTTTTTT. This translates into CASSFKLAGNTGELFF.

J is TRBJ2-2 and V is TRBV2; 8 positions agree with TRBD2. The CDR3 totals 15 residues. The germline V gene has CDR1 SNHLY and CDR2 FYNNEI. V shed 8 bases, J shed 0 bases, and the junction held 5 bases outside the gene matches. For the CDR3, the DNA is TGTGCCAGCTTGAGAGCGGGAGCGAACACCGGGGAGCTGTTTTTT. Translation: CASLRAGANTGELFF.

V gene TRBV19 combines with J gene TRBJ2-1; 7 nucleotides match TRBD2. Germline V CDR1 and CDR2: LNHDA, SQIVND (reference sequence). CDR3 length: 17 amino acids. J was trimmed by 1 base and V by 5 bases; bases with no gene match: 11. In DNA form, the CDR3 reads TGTGCCAGTAGTCCTTCTAGCGGAGGGGCATCCTACAATGAGCAGTTCTTC. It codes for CASSPSSGGASYNEQFF.

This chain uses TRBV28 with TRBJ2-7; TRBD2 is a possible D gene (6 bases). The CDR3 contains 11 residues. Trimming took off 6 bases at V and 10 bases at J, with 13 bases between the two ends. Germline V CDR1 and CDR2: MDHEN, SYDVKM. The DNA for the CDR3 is TGTGCCAGCAGGTCCACCGGGACTCAGTACTTC. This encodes CASRSTGTQYF.

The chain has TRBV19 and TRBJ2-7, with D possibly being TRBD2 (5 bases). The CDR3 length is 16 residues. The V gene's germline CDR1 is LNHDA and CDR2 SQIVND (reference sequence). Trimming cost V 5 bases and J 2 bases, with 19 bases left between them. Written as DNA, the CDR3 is TGTGCCAGTAGTGAGTCTAGCAGACGATCTCCCTACGAGCAGTACTTC. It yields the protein CASSESSRRSPYEQYF.